Included here is one T cell receptor (beta chain) sequence, with context. Its antigen is undetermined. Repertoires were generated with immunoSEQ multiplex PCR, while TCRdb's copy carries only in-frame clones and drops some. Here the sample spans approximately 94,000 clones, 75% to 95% being singletons. This entry comes from a study of OX40 agonist ivuxolimab in advanced cancers. Study conclusions and caveats: Researchers did not establish what antigens the expanded peripheral T cells target.

V was trimmed by 3 bases and J by 5 bases, leaving 4 bases between them. The germline gives CDR1 SGHAT, CDR2 FQNNGV. The CDR3 is made up of 12 amino acids. The sequences come from CD4+ or CD8+ T cells sorted from blood, collected in a trial of the OX40 agonist ivuxolimab. The chain combines TRBV11-2 with TRBJ2-2; D is uncertain. The TCR was taken from an adult with an advanced solid tumor such as melanoma, head and neck, liver or kidney cancer. The CDR3 is CASSFRTGELFF. As DNA, the CDR3 is TGTGCCAGCAGCTTCAGGACCGGGGAGCTGTTTTTT.